The sequence of this TCR beta chain was determined in a study of B cell selection in AIRE deficiency. The regulatory T cell sort gate was CD4+CD25hiCD127low/negative. In regard to this clone: Its antigen is still unknown.

Libraries were prepared by immunoSEQ multiplex PCR; TCRdb keeps only in-frame clonotypes and omits some of them. Of about 18,000 clones listed, 90% to 95% were seen once; the top ten hold 0.75% to 0.9%. Findings of the study overall: Patient Tconv and Treg cells showed healthy-like TCRBV usage, CDR3 length, diversity. About 30.6% of healthy-donor shared Treg TCRbeta sequences appeared in patient Tconv cells. Of 3,000 to 4,500 shared Treg TCRbeta sequences, over 25% were healthy-only, 7.5% to 9.5% patient-only.

The sequence came from a human donor in good health. The sequencing input was CD4+CD25+ Tregs sorted from PBMCs.

As DNA, the CDR3 is TGCGCCAGCAGCTTGTCCTGGGGTTCGAACACTGAAGCTTTCTTT. This translates into CASSLSWGSNTEAFF. The chain combines TRBV5-1 with TRBJ1-1; no clear D gene. CDR1 SGHRS and CDR2 YFSETQ come from the germline V gene. V was clipped by 1 base and J by 1 base, with 11 bases between them. This CDR3 comprises 15 residues.